This T cell receptor beta chain stems from a study of post-analysis software for immune sequencing data. This clonotype was observed a few times. The antigen is not known. Findings and caveats of the study: When patients were compared with controls, about five TRBV segments were more frequent, TRBV5-6, TRBV5-1 and TRBV20-1 among them.

Unique molecular identifiers were built into the TCR beta cDNA libraries. TCRdb redid the calling of the PCR reads with MiXCR, one entry per CDR3 protein. The repertoire includes a few hundred thousand distinct CDR3 sequences, roughly 34% of them detected once, and approximately 6% sits in the top ten. V lost 6 bases to trimming and J lost 8 bases, with 14 bases between them. Germline V gene data show CDR1 as DFQATT and CDR2 as SNEGSKA (reference sequence). This CDR3 comprises 12 residues. Sequenced sample: blood. The TCR originated in a girl aged 2-17 years with multiple sclerosis. The chain combines TRBV20-1 with TRBJ2-4; a weak D match, TRBD1 (5 bases). The CDR3 DNA is TGCAGTGCCCTAGGGGCCAGAGACATTCAGTACTTC. As protein: CSALGARDIQYF.